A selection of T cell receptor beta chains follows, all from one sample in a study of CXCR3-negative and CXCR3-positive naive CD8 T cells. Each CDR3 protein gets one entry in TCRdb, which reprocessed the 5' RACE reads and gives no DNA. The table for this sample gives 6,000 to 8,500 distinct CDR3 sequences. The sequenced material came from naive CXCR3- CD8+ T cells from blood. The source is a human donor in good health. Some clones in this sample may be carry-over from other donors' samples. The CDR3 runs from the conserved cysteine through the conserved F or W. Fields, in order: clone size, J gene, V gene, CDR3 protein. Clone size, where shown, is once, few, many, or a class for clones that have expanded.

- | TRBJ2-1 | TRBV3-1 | CASSQDGVSEQFF
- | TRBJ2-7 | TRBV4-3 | CASSQGPQGLGEQYF
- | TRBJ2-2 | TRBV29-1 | CSVEGLATNTGELFF
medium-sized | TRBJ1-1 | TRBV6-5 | CASSYSSPQAGGLTEAFF
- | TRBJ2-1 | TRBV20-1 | CSTLAGVGDYNEQFF
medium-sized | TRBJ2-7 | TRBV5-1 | CASSQGQGSDEQYF
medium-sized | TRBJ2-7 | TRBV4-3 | CASSQGREDSYEQYF
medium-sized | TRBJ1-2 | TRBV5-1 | CASSDRDRVYGYTF
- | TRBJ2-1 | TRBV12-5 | CASGLGLAGNSHYNEQFF
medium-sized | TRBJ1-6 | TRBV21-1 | CASSKHVWQHARDSPLHF
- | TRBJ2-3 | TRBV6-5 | CASSPYDLVPADTQYF
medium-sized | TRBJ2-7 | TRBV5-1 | CASSLRPNYEQYF
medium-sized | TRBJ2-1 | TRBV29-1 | CSAGGGDVNEQFF
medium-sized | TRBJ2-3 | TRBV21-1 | CARNSGRNTDTQYF
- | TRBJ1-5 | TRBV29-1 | CSVEGAEGYQHF
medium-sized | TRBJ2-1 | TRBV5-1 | CASSLGTAYNEQFF
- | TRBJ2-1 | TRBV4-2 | CASSQGLTYNEQFF
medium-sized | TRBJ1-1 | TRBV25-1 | CASSEVGPSLNTEAFF
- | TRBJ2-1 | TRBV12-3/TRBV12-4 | CASSLGLAGDNEQFF
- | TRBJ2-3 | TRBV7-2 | CASSLGVTPSDTQYF
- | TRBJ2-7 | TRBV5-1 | CASSGGQTYEQYF
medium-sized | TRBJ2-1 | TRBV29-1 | CSVPQPGQGGNEQFF
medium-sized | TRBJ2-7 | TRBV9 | CASSVGVSAYYEQYF
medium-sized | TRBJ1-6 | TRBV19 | CASSIELGGDSPLHF
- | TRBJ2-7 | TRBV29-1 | CSVVSGTSGTYEQYF
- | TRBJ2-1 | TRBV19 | CASRGDSNEQFF
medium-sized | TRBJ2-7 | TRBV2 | CASSQIRDPTSQQYF
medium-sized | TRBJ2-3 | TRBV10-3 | CAISENRGDLGDTQYF